This TCR beta chain derives from a study of human T cells and chemical hapten exposure. Study at large: 2% DPC applied to a roughly 2 cm by roughly 2 cm arm area sensitized donors. Patients' scalps got diphenylcyclopropenone weekly throughout the approximately 24-week study.

Time point described: pre-sensitization, week 0. Sample treatment: therapeutic diphenylcyclopropenone sensitization with weekly scalp DPC. From whole blood left unfractionated, total RNA was extracted. Germline V CDR1 and CDR2: MDHEN, SYDVKM. The CDR3 has 15 amino acids. After removal of 6 bases from V and 4 bases from J, the junction contained 10 bases not matched to a gene. Separate cDNA molecules received unique molecular identifiers, which the library attached to them. TCRdb re-derived calls from the RACE reads in MiXCR, one entry per CDR3 protein. The data contain some 330,000 distinct CDR3 sequences, approximately 5.8% of them singletons. This clonotype has at least ten counts.

V and J are TRBV28 and TRBJ2-7, with 9 positions matching TRBD1. This sequence originates from a woman younger than 35 with alopecia areata. Some clones in this sample may be carry-over from other donors' samples. The specimen comprised whole blood, sampled in connection with sensitization to the hapten diphenylcyclopropenone (DPC). CDR3 nucleotides: TGTGCCAGCAGGCACGGGACAGGGATCCCGTACGAGCAGTACTTC. It yields the protein CASRHGTGIPYEQYF.